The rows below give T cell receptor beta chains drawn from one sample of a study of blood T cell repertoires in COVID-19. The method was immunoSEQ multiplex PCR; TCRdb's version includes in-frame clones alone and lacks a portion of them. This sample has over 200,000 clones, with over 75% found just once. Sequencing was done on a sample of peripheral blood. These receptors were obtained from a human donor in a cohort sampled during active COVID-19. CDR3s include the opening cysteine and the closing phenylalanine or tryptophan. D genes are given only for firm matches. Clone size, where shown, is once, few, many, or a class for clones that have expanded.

cdr3_aa: CASRKTVKETQYF
cdr3_nt: TGTGCCAGCAGGAAGACAGTTAAAGAGACCCAGTACTTC
v_call: TRBV6-8
clone_size: .
j_call: TRBJ2-5
d_call: .

cdr3_aa: CASSSRDRIHEQYF
cdr3_nt: TGCGCCAGCAGCTCCCGGGACAGGATCCACGAGCAGTACTTC
v_call: TRBV5-1
clone_size: .
j_call: TRBJ2-7
d_call: TRBD1

cdr3_aa: CAISEPKAGIHEKLFF
cdr3_nt: TGTGCCATCAGTGAGCCGAAGGCAGGGATCCATGAAAAACTGTTTTTT
v_call: TRBV10-3
clone_size: .
j_call: TRBJ1-4
d_call: .

cdr3_aa: CASSLGGTSRYEQYF
cdr3_nt: TGTGCCAGCAGCTTGGGGGGGACTAGTCGGTACGAGCAGTACTTC
v_call: TRBV7-2
clone_size: .
j_call: TRBJ2-7
d_call: TRBD2

cdr3_aa: CAWGGPKASHSNTEAFF
cdr3_nt: TGTGCCTGGGGTGGGCCTAAGGCCTCGCATTCGAACACTGAAGCTTTCTTT
v_call: TRBV30
clone_size: .
j_call: TRBJ1-1
d_call: .

cdr3_aa: CATSVKGGTEAQYF
cdr3_nt: TGTGCCACCAGTGTAAAGGGGGGGACGGAAGCGCAGTATTTT
v_call: TRBV24-1
clone_size: .
j_call: TRBJ2-3
d_call: .

cdr3_aa: CASSLSRSYEQYF
cdr3_nt: TGTGCCAGCAGTTTATCGCGCTCCTACGAGCAGTACTTC
v_call: TRBV27
clone_size: .
j_call: TRBJ2-7
d_call: .

cdr3_aa: CASSLLDRGVTQYF
cdr3_nt: TGTGCCAGCAGTTTATTGGACAGGGGAGTTACGCAGTATTTT
v_call: TRBV28
clone_size: .
j_call: TRBJ2-3
d_call: TRBD1

cdr3_aa: CASSLGQLLLNSGANVLTF
cdr3_nt: TGCGCCAGCAGCTTGGGACAGCTCCTTCTTAACTCTGGGGCCAACGTCCTGACTTTC
v_call: TRBV5-1
clone_size: .
j_call: TRBJ2-6
d_call: .

cdr3_aa: CASRLQGMGNEQFF
cdr3_nt: TGTGCCAGCAGATTACAGGGAATGGGCAATGAGCAGTTCTTC
v_call: TRBV13
clone_size: few
j_call: TRBJ2-1
d_call: .

cdr3_aa: CATSRGLPANEQYF
cdr3_nt: TGTGCCACCAGCAGAGGACTCCCCGCCAACGAGCAGTACTTC
v_call: TRBV15
clone_size: .
j_call: TRBJ2-7
d_call: .

cdr3_aa: CATSDTSGTGYNEQFF
cdr3_nt: TGTGCCACCAGTGATACTTCCGGGACAGGCTACAATGAGCAGTTCTTC
v_call: TRBV24-1
clone_size: .
j_call: TRBJ2-1
d_call: TRBD1

cdr3_aa: CASSRTVNTEAFF
cdr3_nt: TGTGCCAGCAGTCGGACAGTGAACACTGAAGCTTTCTTT
v_call: TRBV6-5
clone_size: .
j_call: TRBJ1-1
d_call: .

cdr3_aa: CASSPLVRQETQYF
cdr3_nt: TGTGCCAGCAGCCCCTTGGTGAGACAAGAGACCCAGTACTTC
v_call: TRBV7-7
clone_size: few
j_call: TRBJ2-5
d_call: .

cdr3_aa: CASSLDRGSYGQYF
cdr3_nt: TGTGCCAGCAGCTTAGATCGGGGATCCTACGGGCAGTACTTC
v_call: TRBV11-2
clone_size: .
j_call: TRBJ2-7
d_call: .

cdr3_aa: CSASAPTGTGDEQYF
cdr3_nt: TGCAGTGCTAGTGCACCCACCGGGACAGGGGACGAGCAGTACTTC
v_call: TRBV20-1
clone_size: .
j_call: TRBJ2-7
d_call: TRBD1